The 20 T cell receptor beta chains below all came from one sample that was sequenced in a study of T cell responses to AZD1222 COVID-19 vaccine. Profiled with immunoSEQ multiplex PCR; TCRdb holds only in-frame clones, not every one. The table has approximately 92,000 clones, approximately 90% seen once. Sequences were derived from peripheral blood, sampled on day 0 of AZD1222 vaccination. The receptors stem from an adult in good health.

The DNA of the CDR3 is TGTGCCAGCAGCCAACACGCAGGCAATGAAGCTTTCTTT. It specifies CASSQHAGNEAFF. The chain couples TRBV3-1 (or the pseudogene TRBV3-2) to TRBJ1-1; the D is unclear. The CDR3 consists of 13 residues. Germline CDR1 reads LGHDT; CDR2 reads YNNKEL (reference sequence). Trimming removed 2 bases from V and 7 bases from J, with 11 bases in between.

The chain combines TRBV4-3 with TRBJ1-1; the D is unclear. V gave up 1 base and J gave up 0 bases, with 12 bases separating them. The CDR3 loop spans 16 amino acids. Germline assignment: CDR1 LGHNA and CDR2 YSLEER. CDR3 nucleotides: TGCGCCAGCAGCCAAGGGCGTATCGGGCTGAACACTGAAGCTTTCTTT. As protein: CASSQGRIGLNTEAFF.

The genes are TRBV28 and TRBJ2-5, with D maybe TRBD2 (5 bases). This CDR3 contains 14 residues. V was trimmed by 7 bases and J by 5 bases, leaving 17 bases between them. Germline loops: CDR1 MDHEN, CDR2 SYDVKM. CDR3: CASKKRVRSETQYF. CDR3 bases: TGTGCCAGCAAGAAGAGGGTGCGCTCTGAGACCCAGTACTTC.

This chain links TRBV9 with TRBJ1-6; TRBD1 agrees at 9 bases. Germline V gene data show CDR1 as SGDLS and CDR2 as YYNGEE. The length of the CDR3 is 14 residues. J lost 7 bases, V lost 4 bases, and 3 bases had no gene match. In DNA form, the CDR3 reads TGTGCCAGCAGCATGGGACAGGGAAATTCACCCCTCCACTTT. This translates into CASSMGQGNSPLHF.

The CDR3 sequence is CASSLGPRFGYTF. Here the CDR3 DNA reads TGTGCCAGCAGCCTGGGACCGCGGTTTGGCTACACCTTC. The rearrangement joins TRBV6-5 to TRBJ1-2, with D possibly matching TRBD1 (5 bases). Germline CDR1 and CDR2: MNHEY and SVGAGI. Trimming removed 6 bases from V and 7 bases from J, with 15 bases in between. CDR3 size: 13 residues.

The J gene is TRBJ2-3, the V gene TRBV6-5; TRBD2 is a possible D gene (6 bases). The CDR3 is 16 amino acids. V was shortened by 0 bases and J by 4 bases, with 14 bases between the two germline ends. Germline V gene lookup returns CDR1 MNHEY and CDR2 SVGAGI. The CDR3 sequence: CASSYSAGGSADTQYF. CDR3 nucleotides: TGTGCCAGCAGTTACTCGGCCGGGGGTTCGGCAGATACGCAGTATTTT.

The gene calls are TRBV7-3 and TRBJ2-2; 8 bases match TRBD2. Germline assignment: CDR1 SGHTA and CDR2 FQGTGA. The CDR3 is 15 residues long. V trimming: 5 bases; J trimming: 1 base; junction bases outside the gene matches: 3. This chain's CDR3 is CASSQLAGNTGELFF. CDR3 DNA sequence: TGTGCCAGCAGCCAGCTAGCGGGGAACACCGGGGAGCTGTTTTTT.

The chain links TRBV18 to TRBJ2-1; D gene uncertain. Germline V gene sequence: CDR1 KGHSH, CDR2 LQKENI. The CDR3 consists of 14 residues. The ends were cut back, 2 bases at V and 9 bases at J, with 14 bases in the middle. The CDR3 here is CASSPEAIVGEQFF. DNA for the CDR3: TGTGCCAGCTCACCAGAGGCAATCGTAGGTGAGCAGTTCTTC.

The CDR3 spells CASSGVGSSTDTQYF. The CDR3 bases are TGTGCCAGTAGCGGAGTCGGATCTAGCACAGATACGCAGTATTTT. V gene TRBV19 combines with J gene TRBJ2-3; D unresolved. V was shortened by 6 bases and J by 0 bases, with 13 bases between the two germline ends. This CDR3 contains 15 residues. Germline V gene data show CDR1 as LNHDA and CDR2 as SQIVND (reference sequence). The full variable domain, completed using reference TRBV19 and TRBJ2-3, is DGGITQSPKYLFRKEGQNVTLSCEQNLNHDAMYWYRQDPGQGLRLIYYSQIVNDFQKGDIAEGYSVSREKKESFPLTVTSAQKNPTAFYLCASSGVGSSTDTQYFGPGTRLTVL.

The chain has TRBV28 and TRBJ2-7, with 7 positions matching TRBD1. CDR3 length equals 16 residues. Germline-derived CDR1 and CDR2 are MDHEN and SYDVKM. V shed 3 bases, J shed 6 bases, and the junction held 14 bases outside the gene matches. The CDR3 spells CASSLPATGSLSEQYF. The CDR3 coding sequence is TGTGCCAGCAGTTTGCCTGCGACAGGGAGCCTGAGCGAGCAGTACTTC. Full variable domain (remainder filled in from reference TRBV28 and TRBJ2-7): DVKVTQSSRYLVKRTGEKVFLECVQDMDHENMFWYRQDPGLGLRLIYFSYDVKMKEKGDIPEGYSVSREKKERFSLILESASTNQTSMYLCASSLPATGSLSEQYFGPGTRLTVT.

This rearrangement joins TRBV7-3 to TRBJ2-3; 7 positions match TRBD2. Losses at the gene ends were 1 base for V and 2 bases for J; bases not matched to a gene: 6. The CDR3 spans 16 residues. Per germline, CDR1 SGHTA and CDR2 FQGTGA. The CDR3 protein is CASSLSLAADTDTQYF. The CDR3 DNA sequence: TGTGCCAGCAGCTTAAGCCTAGCGGCCGACACAGATACGCAGTATTTT.

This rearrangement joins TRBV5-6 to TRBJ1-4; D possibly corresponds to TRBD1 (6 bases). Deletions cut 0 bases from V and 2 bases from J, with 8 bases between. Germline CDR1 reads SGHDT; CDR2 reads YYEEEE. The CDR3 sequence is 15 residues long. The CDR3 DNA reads TGTGCCAGCAGCTTGGCAGGGGCGACTAATGAAAAACTGTTTTTT. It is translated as CASSLAGATNEKLFF.

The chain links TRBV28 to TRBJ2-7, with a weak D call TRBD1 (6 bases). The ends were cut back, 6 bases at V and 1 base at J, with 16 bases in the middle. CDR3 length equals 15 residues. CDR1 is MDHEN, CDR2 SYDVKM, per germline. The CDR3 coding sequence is TGTGCCAGCAGCCCCTGGGACAAGACTTCCTACGAGCAGTACTTC. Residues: CASSPWDKTSYEQYF.

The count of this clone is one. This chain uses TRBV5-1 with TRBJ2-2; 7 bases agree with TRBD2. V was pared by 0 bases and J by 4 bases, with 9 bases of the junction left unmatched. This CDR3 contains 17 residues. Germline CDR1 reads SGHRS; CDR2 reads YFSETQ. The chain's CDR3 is CASSLVVQRGFTGELFF. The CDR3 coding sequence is TGCGCCAGCAGCTTGGTCGTCCAGCGGGGTTTCACCGGGGAGCTGTTTTTT.

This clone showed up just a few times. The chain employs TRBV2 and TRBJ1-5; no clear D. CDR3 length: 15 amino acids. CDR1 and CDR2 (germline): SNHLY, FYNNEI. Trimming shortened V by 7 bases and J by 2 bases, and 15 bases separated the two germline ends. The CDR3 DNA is TGTGCCAGCACCTCCTCCACTGTTGGCAATCAGCCCCAGCATTTT. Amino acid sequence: CASTSSTVGNQPQHF.

The CDR3 coding sequence is TGTGCCAGCAGTTCCTGGAGGCAGCCCCAGCATTTT. Translating gives CASSSWRQPQHF. V usage is TRBV27 and J usage is TRBJ1-5; no clear D. V lost 4 bases and J lost 7, with 8 bases in between. This CDR3 has 12 residues. Germline V gene data show CDR1 as MNHEY and CDR2 as SMNVEV (reference sequence).

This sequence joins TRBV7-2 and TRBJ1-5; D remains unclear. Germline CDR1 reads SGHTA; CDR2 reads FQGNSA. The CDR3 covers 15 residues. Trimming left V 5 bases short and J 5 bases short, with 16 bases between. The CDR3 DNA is TGTGCCAGCAGCCCCTCCTACAGCACAGATCAGCCCCAGCATTTT. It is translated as CASSPSYSTDQPQHF. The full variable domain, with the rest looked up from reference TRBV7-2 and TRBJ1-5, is GAGVSQSPSNKVTEKGKDVELRCDPISGHTALYWYRQSLGQGLEFLIYFQGNSAPDKSGLPSDRFSAERTGGSVSTLTIQRTQQEDSAVYLCASSPSYSTDQPQHFGDGTRLSIL.

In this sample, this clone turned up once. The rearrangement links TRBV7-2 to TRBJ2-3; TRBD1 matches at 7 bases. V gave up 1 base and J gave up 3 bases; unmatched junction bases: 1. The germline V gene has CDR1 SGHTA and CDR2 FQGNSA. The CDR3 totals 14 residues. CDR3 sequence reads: CASSLGTGTDTQYF. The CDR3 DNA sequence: TGTGCCAGCAGCTTAGGGACAGGTACAGATACGCAGTATTTT.

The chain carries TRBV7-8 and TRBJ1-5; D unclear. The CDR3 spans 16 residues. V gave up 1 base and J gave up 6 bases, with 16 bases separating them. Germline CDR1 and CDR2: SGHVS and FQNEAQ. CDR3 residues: CASSLGGEAVGQPQHF. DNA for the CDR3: TGTGCCAGCAGCTTAGGTGGTGAAGCGGTGGGTCAGCCCCAGCATTTT.

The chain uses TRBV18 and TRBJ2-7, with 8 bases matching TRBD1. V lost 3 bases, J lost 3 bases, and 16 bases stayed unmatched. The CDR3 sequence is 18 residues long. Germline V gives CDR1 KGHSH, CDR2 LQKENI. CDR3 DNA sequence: TGTGCCAGCTCACCCTCTATAGCCGGACAGGGTCATATCTACGAGCAGTACTTC. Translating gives CASSPSIAGQGHIYEQYF. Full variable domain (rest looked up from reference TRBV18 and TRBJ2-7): NAGVMQNPRHLVRRRGQEARLRCSPMKGHSHVYWYRQLPEEGLKFMVYLQKENIIDESGMPKERFSAEFPKEGPSILRIQQVVRGDSAAYFCASSPSIAGQGHIYEQYFGPGTRLTVT.